One sample yielded the 26 T cell receptor beta chains listed below, sequenced in a study of Ad26.COV2.S vaccination and SARS-CoV-2 variants. The treatment was: over 15 received Ad26.COV2.S at low or high dose, single or two shots; 5 received placebo; per-sample allocation not given. Collection of the samples took place on day 63 after the first injection of vaccine or placebo. TCRdb's copy holds only in-frame clones and misses some; the assay was immunoSEQ multiplex PCR. Here the sample spans hundreds of thousands of clones, roughly 90% being singletons. Sequenced material: peripheral blood, taken in a trial of Ad26.COV2.S vaccine versus placebo. These receptors all stem from a person aged 18-60 years who received the Ad26.COV2.S COVID-19 vaccine or a placebo.

The chain links TRBV30 to TRBJ2-3; D gene unclear. With 1 base removed from V and 6 bases from J, the gap between germline ends came to 8 bases. Germline CDR1 is GTSNPN and CDR2 is SVGIG (reference sequence). The CDR3 runs 12 residues. The CDR3, as DNA: TGTGCCTGGAGTGCCCTCGTGGATACGCAGTATTTT. It is translated as CAWSALVDTQYF.

The CDR3 sequence: CASSPGGTYEQYF. The CDR3 nucleotides are TGTGCCAGTAGCCCAGGGGGAACCTACGAGCAGTACTTC. The rearrangement joins TRBV19 to TRBJ2-7; TRBD1 matches 7 bases. The CDR3 covers 13 residues. Per germline, CDR1 LNHDA and CDR2 SQIVND (reference sequence). J was trimmed by 2 bases and V by 6 bases; bases with no gene match: 4. Using reference TRBV19 and TRBJ2-7 for the parts outside the CDR3, the full variable domain is DGGITQSPKYLFRKEGQNVTLSCEQNLNHDAMYWYRQDPGQGLRLIYYSQIVNDFQKGDIAEGYSVSREKKESFPLTVTSAQKNPTAFYLCASSPGGTYEQYFGPGTRLTVT.

The chain uses TRBV30 and TRBJ2-1; 7 positions agree with TRBD2. Germline CDR1 reads GTSNPN; CDR2 reads SVGIG (reference sequence). This CDR3 is built from 15 residues. Unmatched junction bases numbered 9, after V lost 0 bases and J lost 7 bases. Here the CDR3 reads CAWSVLSGWVNEQFF. The CDR3, as DNA: TGTGCCTGGAGTGTACTTAGCGGGTGGGTTAATGAGCAGTTCTTC. Filled out from reference TRBV30 and TRBJ2-1, the complete variable domain reads SQTIHQWPATLVQPVGSPLSLECTVEGTSNPNLYWYRQAAGRGLQLLFYSVGIGQISSEVPQNLSASRPQDRQFILSSKKLLLSDSGFYLCAWSVLSGWVNEQFFGPGTRLTVL.

This chain uses TRBV3-1 (or the pseudogene TRBV3-2) with TRBJ2-3, with 7 nucleotides matching TRBD2. V lost 1 base and J lost 5; bases outside the gene matches: 6. The CDR3 has 15 residues. The germline CDR1 and CDR2 sequences are LGHDT and YNNKEL (reference sequence). The CDR3: CASSQVGLGVDTQYF. CDR3 coding DNA: TGTGCCAGCAGCCAAGTAGGACTAGGTGTAGATACGCAGTATTTT.

The J gene is TRBJ2-7, the V gene TRBV11-2; TRBD2 is a possible D gene (6 bases). Germline values: CDR1 SGHAT, CDR2 FQNNGV. The CDR3 runs to 14 residues. With 7 bases removed from V and 0 bases from J, the gap between germline ends came to 13 bases. The CDR3 bases are TGTGCCAGCACGGAGGGTGGGACCTCCTACGAGCAGTACTTC. It codes for CASTEGGTSYEQYF.

The chain employs TRBV3-1 (or the pseudogene TRBV3-2) and TRBJ1-3; D not certain. The CDR3 length is 15 residues. Germline assignment: CDR1 LGHDT and CDR2 YNNKEL (reference sequence). The V gene lost 1 base and the J gene lost 0 bases, with 7 bases spanning the gap. This CDR3 is CASSQGRTSGNTIYF. The DNA for the CDR3 is TGTGCCAGCAGCCAAGGGCGGACCTCTGGAAACACCATATATTTT.

This clone was recorded a few times. The V and J genes are TRBV19 and TRBJ1-1; 7 bases match TRBD1. J lost 0 bases, V lost 4 bases, and 8 bases had no gene match. Germline V lookup: CDR1 LNHDA, CDR2 SQIVND (reference sequence). This CDR3 is 16 amino acids long. DNA of the CDR3: TGTGCCAGTAGTACCCGACAGGGCTTCATGAACACTGAAGCTTTCTTT. Residues: CASSTRQGFMNTEAFF.

V gene TRBV5-4 combines with J gene TRBJ2-7, with D unresolved. V dropped 0 bases and J dropped 3 bases, with 7 bases sitting between them. CDR3 size: 13 residues. Germline CDR1 is SGHNT and CDR2 is YYREEE (reference sequence). The CDR3 reads CASSLATVYEQYF. The CDR3, as DNA: TGTGCCAGCAGCTTGGCAACAGTCTACGAGCAGTACTTC.

This chain uses TRBV4-1 with TRBJ1-2, with a weak D call TRBD1 (6 bases). The germline CDR1 and CDR2 sequences are MGHRA and YSYEKL. Trimming left V 0 bases short and J 0 bases short, with 11 bases between. The CDR3 covers 16 residues. The CDR3 spells CASSQEKDSPNYGYTF. The CDR3 DNA follows: TGCGCCAGCAGCCAAGAGAAGGACAGCCCTAACTATGGCTACACCTTC.

This clone came up a few times. CDR3 nucleotides: TGTGCCAGCAGTTACCTCAGATCCTACGAGCAGTACTTC. Translating it yields CASSYLRSYEQYF. The V call is TRBV6-5, the J call TRBJ2-7; no clear D. Germline lookup yields CDR1 MNHEY and CDR2 SVGAGI. The CDR3 consists of 13 residues. V was trimmed by 2 bases and J by 1 base, leaving 6 bases between them.

The sample holds one count of this clone. The gene calls are TRBV12-3 or TRBV12-4 and TRBJ2-3, with TRBD2 identical over 7 bases. The CDR3 contains 13 residues. V dropped 3 bases and J dropped 4; count of bases not matched to a gene: 1. CDR3: CASSFREADTQYF. CDR3 DNA sequence: TGTGCCAGCAGTTTTCGGGAGGCAGATACGCAGTATTTT.

V and J are TRBV30 and TRBJ1-5; D gene unclear. CDR1 is GTSNPN and CDR2 is SVGIG in the germline V gene (reference sequence). There are 15 residues in the CDR3. Between the trimmed V and J ends, which lost 2 bases and 2 bases, there was a span of 13 bases. In DNA, the CDR3 is TGTGCCTGGAGTTACTTCGATTGGGGCAATCAGCCCCAGCATTTT. It yields the protein CAWSYFDWGNQPQHF.

This chain connects TRBV18 to TRBJ2-4; TRBD2 might be the D (5 bases). Germline V lookup: CDR1 KGHSH, CDR2 LQKENI. V dropped 3 bases and J dropped 8 bases, with 14 bases sitting between them. The CDR3 has 14 residues. CDR3 loop: CASSPGDVRYIQYF. CDR3 nucleotides: TGTGCCAGCTCACCGGGAGACGTGCGCTACATTCAGTACTTC.

The V call is TRBV29-1, the J call TRBJ2-1; D is uncertain. The CDR3 consists of 10 residues. Germline values: CDR1 SQVTM, CDR2 ANQGSEA. Trimming left V 7 bases short and J 7 bases short, with 8 bases between. The CDR3 coding sequence is TGCAGCGCTCAACTGAATGAGCAGTTCTTC. Translating gives CSAQLNEQFF.

The gene calls are TRBV7-2 and TRBJ2-7; a possible D gene is TRBD2 (6 bases). V was trimmed by 5 bases and J by 1 base, leaving 15 bases between them. CDR1 is SGHTA and CDR2 is FQGNSA in the germline V gene. The CDR3 length is 15 residues. The CDR3 DNA reads TGTGCCAGCAGCGAAGGCGGGGTTGGATCCTACGAGCAGTACTTC. Translated: CASSEGGVGSYEQYF.

This clone appeared once. The genes are TRBV7-2 and TRBJ2-1; D is ambiguous. V was cut by 1 base and J by 6 bases, with 7 bases left in between. There are 13 residues in the CDR3. Looked up from germline, CDR1 is SGHTA and CDR2 is FQGNSA. The chain's CDR3 is CASSLGQTNEQFF. The DNA of the CDR3 is TGTGCCAGCAGCTTAGGTCAAACCAATGAGCAGTTCTTC. The variable domain in full, with the rest retrieved from reference TRBV7-2 and TRBJ2-1, is GAGVSQSPSNKVTEKGKDVELRCDPISGHTALYWYRQSLGQGLEFLIYFQGNSAPDKSGLPSDRFSAERTGGSVSTLTIQRTQQEDSAVYLCASSLGQTNEQFFGPGTRLTVL.

V usage is TRBV10-3 and J usage is TRBJ1-1, with 9 bases aligning to TRBD1. This CDR3 has 13 residues. Unmatched junction bases numbered 7, after V lost 8 bases and J lost 6 bases. CDR1 and CDR2 from the germline V gene are ENHRY and SYGVKD. The DNA for the CDR3 is TGTGCCATCGGTAGGGACAGGGTTTCTGAAGCTTTCTTT. Amino acid sequence: CAIGRDRVSEAFF.

The chain combines TRBV12-3 or TRBV12-4 with TRBJ2-1; no firm D call. The V end lost 5 bases, the J end lost 10 bases, and 12 bases lay between the germline ends. This CDR3 contains 12 residues. CDR3 DNA: TGTGCCAGCAGTCGCGCTGGAAGGGAGCAGTTCTTC. Translated: CASSRAGREQFF.

The V call is TRBV3-1 (or the pseudogene TRBV3-2), the J call TRBJ2-4; no clear D gene. Trimming removed 1 base from V and 8 bases from J, with 6 bases in between. The CDR3 covers 12 residues. Germline loops: CDR1 LGHDT, CDR2 YNNKEL (reference sequence). CDR3 bases: TGTGCCAGCAGCCAAGGTCCGGACATTCAGTACTTC. Protein product: CASSQGPDIQYF.

The chain recombines TRBV11-2 with TRBJ2-6; the D is unclear. Between the trimmed V and J ends, which lost 2 bases and 2 bases, there was a span of 4 bases. Germline values: CDR1 SGHAT, CDR2 FQNNGV. This CDR3 contains 14 residues. The CDR3, as DNA: TGTGCCAGCAGCTTACAGGCTGGGGCCAACGTCCTGACTTTC. This encodes CASSLQAGANVLTF.

V usage is TRBV5-1 and J usage is TRBJ1-3, with D unclear. Trimming removed 6 bases from V and 4 bases from J, with 8 bases in between. CDR1 and CDR2 from the germline V gene are SGHRS and YFSETQ. The CDR3 runs 12 residues. In nucleotides, the CDR3 is TGCGCCAGCAATGGAGACGGAAACACCATATATTTT. This codes for CASNGDGNTIYF.

The chain combines TRBV4-3 with TRBJ2-1, with TRBD2 matching over 14 bases. The CDR3 consists of 17 residues. The germline V gene has CDR1 LGHNA and CDR2 YSLEER. With V trimmed by 4 bases and J by 3 bases, 5 bases remained unmatched. Written as DNA, the CDR3 is TGCGCCAGCAGCCGCCGACTAGCGGGGGGGAGCTACAATGAGCAGTTCTTC. This encodes CASSRRLAGGSYNEQFF.

The rearrangement uses TRBV21-1 and TRBJ2-7. TRBV21-1 is reported as a pseudogene. CDR3 size: 13 residues. The CDR3 region is CASSKGRVYEQYF. The CDR3 DNA reads TGTGCCAGCAGCAAAGGAAGGGTTTACGAGCAGTACTTC.

The CDR3 loop reads CASSETVPSQPQHF. For the CDR3, the DNA is TGTGCCAGCAGCGAGACCGTTCCCAGTCAGCCCCAGCATTTT. The gene calls are TRBV2 and TRBJ1-5; D remains unclear. Germline lookup yields CDR1 SNHLY and CDR2 FYNNEI. V dropped 6 bases and J dropped 6 bases, with 15 bases sitting between them. There are 14 residues in the CDR3. Variable domain in full (rest from reference TRBV2 and TRBJ1-5): EPEVTQTPSHQVTQMGQEVILRCVPISNHLYFYWYRQILGQKVEFLVSFYNNEISEKSEIFDDQFSVERPDGSNFTLKIRSTKLEDSAMYFCASSETVPSQPQHFGDGTRLSIL.

In regard to this clone: Other nucleotide sequences from this sample produce the same CDR3. This chain connects TRBV6-5 to TRBJ1-2; a weak D match, TRBD1 (6 bases). The ends were cut back, 2 bases at V and 2 bases at J, with 6 bases in the middle. In germline, CDR1 is MNHEY, CDR2 SVGAGI. This CDR3 region has 13 residues. CDR3 nucleotide sequence: TGTGCCAGCAGTTACGGGGGCAACTATGGCTACACCTTC. It translates to CASSYGGNYGYTF.

This clone was detected only once. The rearrangement joins TRBV3-1 (or the pseudogene TRBV3-2) to TRBJ1-6; 8 bases are shared with TRBD1. The V and J ends lost 6 bases and 5 bases, in that order; junction bases with no gene match: 3. This CDR3 is 14 amino acids long. Per germline, CDR1 LGHDT and CDR2 YNNKEL (reference sequence). CDR3 coding DNA: TGTGCCAGCAGGCCGGGACAGGATAATTCACCCCTCCACTTT. This sequence encodes CASRPGQDNSPLHF.